This T cell receptor beta chain is drawn from a study of cytomegalovirus exposure and HLA in healthy donors. This CDR3 has 15 residues. The V gene end was trimmed by 9 bases and the J gene end by 1 base; junction bases not matched to a gene: 10. The V gene's germline CDR1 is SGHRS and CDR2 YFSETQ. The table came from immunoSEQ multiplex PCR; TCRdb's copy has only in-frame clones and leaves some out. The sample carries under 150,000 clones, 70% to 90% recorded once. The clonotype was recovered from a man aged 18-30 years in good health and CMV-seropositive. The material sequenced was PBMCs. This chain uses TRBV5-1 with TRBJ2-7; 10 bases map to TRBD1. CDR3 in amino acids: CATNPGTGVSYEQYF. CDR3 bases: TGCGCCACCAACCCCGGGACAGGGGTTTCCTACGAGCAGTACTTC.